The present TCR beta chain was sequenced within a study of cytomegalovirus exposure and HLA in healthy donors. Broader study findings: In the analysis, some V segments, TRBV6-2 and TRBV6-3 included, were excluded as indistinguishable.

Whether this donor was CMV seropositive was not recorded. PCR was performed using 60 Vbeta and 13 Jbeta primers. Profiling relied on immunoSEQ multiplex PCR, and the TCRdb table lists in-frame clones only, not all of them. This sample has around 150,000 clones, with approximately 61% found just once. The germline V gene has CDR1 MDHEN and CDR2 SYDVKM. The CDR3 has 15 amino acids. Trimming removed 1 base from V and 1 base from J, with 11 bases in between. Remarks on this clone: Its antigen is not known.

Sequenced: PBMCs. The chain uses TRBV28 and TRBJ2-7, with a possible D match to TRBD2 (6 bases). This clonotype was obtained from a human donor in good health. CDR3 region: CASSLLARESYEQYF. As DNA, the CDR3 is TGTGCCAGCAGTTTATTAGCGCGGGAATCCTACGAGCAGTACTTC.